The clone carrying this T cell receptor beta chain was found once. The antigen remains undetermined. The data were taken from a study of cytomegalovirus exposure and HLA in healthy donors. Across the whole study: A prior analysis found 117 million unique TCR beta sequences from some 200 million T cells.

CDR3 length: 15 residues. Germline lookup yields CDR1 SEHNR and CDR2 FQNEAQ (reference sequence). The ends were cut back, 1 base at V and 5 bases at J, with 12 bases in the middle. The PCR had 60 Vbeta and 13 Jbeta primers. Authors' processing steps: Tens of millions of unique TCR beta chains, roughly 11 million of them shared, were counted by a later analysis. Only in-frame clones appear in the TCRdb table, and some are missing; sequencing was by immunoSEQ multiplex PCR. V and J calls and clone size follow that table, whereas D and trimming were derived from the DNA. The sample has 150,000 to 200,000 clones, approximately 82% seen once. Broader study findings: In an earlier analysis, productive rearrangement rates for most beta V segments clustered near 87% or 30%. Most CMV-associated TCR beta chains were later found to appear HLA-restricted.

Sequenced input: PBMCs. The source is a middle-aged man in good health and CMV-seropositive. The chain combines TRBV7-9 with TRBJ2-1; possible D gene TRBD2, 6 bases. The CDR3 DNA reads TGTGCCAGCAGCTTAGGTTGGGCGGGGAACAATGAGCAGTTCTTC. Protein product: CASSLGWAGNNEQFF.